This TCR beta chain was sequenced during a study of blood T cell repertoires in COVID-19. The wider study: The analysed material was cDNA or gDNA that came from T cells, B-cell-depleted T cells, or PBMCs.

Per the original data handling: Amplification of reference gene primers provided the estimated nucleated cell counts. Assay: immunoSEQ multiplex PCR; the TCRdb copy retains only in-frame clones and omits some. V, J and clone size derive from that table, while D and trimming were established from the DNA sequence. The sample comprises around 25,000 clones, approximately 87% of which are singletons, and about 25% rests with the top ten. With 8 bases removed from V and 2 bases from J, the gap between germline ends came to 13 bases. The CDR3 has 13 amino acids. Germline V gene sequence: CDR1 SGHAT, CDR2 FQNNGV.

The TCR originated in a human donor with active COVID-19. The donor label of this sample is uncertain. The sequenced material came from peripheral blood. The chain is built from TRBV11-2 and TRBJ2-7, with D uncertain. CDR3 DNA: TGTGCCAGCGGATTTGACAACGCCTACGAGCAGTACTTC. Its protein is CASGFDNAYEQYF.